The clone carrying this TCR beta chain appeared once. The germline gives CDR1 LGHDT, CDR2 YNNKEL (reference sequence). The CDR3 sequence is 15 residues long. V lost 5 bases to trimming and J lost 6 bases; unmatched junction nucleotides: 8. These data come from a study of blood T cell repertoires in COVID-19. Study-wide context: Acute and convalescent COVID-19 specimens originated in the United States, Italy and Spain. PBMCs, B-cell-depleted T cells, or T cells provided the cDNA or gDNA that made up the material.

Among Cohort 3 donors, those recovered had two negative PCRs, clearance, or symptom resolution. How the authors handled the data: Amplifying reference gene primers gave estimates of nucleated cell counts. Using immunoSEQ multiplex PCR, the repertoire was profiled, and TCRdb retains in-frame clones only, with some absent. V and J calls and clone size come straight from that table; D and trimming were deduced from the DNA. The data show fewer than 350,000 clones, roughly nine tenths seen once. This sequence originates from a man aged 55 to 70 who had recovered from COVID-19. Source material: PBMCs or T cells enriched from blood (not recorded which). V gene TRBV3-1 (or the pseudogene TRBV3-2) combines with J gene TRBJ2-2; 8 bases fit TRBD1. CDR3 coding DNA: TGTGCCAGCAGCACCGGACAGGGTAGGTCCGGGGAGCTGTTTTTT. It yields the protein CASSTGQGRSGELFF.